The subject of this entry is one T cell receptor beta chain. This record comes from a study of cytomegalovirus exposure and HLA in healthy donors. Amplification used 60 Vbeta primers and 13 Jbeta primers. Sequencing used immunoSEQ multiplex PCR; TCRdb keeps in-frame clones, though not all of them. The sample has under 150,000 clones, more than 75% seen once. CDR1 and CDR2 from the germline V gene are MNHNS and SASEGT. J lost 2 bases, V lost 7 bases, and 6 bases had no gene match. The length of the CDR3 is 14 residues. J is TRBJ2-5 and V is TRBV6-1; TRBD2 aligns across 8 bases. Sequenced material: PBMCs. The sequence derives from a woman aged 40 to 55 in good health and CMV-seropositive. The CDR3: CASILTGGQETQYF. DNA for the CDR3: TGTGCCAGCATTCTAACGGGAGGGCAAGAGACCCAGTACTTC.